This TCR beta chain was captured in a study of CD8 T cells in Susac syndrome. CDR3 length: 16 amino acids. Germline CDR1 is MNHNS and CDR2 is SASEGT. The V and J ends lost 2 bases and 2 bases respectively, with 14 bases between them. Reverse transcription of roughly 0.5 to 1 ug RNA used random hexamers. TCRdb recomputed calls from the immunoSEQ multiplex PCR reads with MiXCR, one row per CDR3 protein. The table records 250,000 to 300,000 distinct CDR3 sequences, around 91% of them present only once. The material sequenced was CD8+ T cells from PBMCs. The chain is built from TRBV6-1 and TRBJ2-3; D remains unclear. This clonotype was obtained from a human donor with multiple sclerosis. DNA for the CDR3: TGTGCCAGCAGTGAATTTGGGGTTTACTCCACAGATACGCAGTATTTT. Its protein product is CASSEFGVYSTDTQYF.